This is a list of T cell receptor beta chains from one sample in a study of regulatory T cells in long-lasting Graves disease. Via MiXCR, TCRdb re-called the multiplex PCR reads, giving one row per CDR3 protein. Found here are hundreds of thousands of distinct CDR3 sequences, 15% to 20% of them singletons; the top ten hold roughly 18%. The data were also submitted as part of a second study, on T cells in Graves' hyperthyroidism and ophthalmopathy.

This specimen consisted of peripheral blood mononuclear cells (PBMCs), obtained at new diagnosis, from a patient treated with antithyroid drugs. These receptors were collected from a woman younger than 45 with Graves disease. Each CDR3 is given with its conserved first and last residue. The D gene is left open where the match is weak. Expanded clones are given a class, and other clones once, few, many or no size at all.

TRBV12-3/TRBV12-4	NA	TRBJ2-7	many	CASSLDSSYEQYF	TGTGCCAGCAGCTTAGACAGTTCCTACGAGCAGTACTTC
TRBV5-8	NA	TRBJ1-3	NA	CASSAGHQVGNTIYF	TGTGCCAGCAGCGCGGGACACCAAGTGGGAAACACCATATATTTT
TRBV14	NA	TRBJ2-1	few	CASSQAARGLWFF	TGTGCCAGCAGCCAAGCCGCCCGTGGTCTCTGGTTCTTC
TRBV20-1	NA	TRBJ2-2	NA	CSARRVSRSGTGELFF	TGCAGTGCTAGAAGGGTGTCAAGGAGTGGCACCGGGGAGCTGTTTTTT
TRBV20-1	TRBD2	TRBJ2-3	few	CSASGTSGTDTQYF	TGCAGTGCTAGTGGGACTAGCGGCACAGATACGCAGTATTTT
TRBV24-1	NA	TRBJ2-1	few	CATSDFYEQFF	TGTGCCACCAGTGATTTTTATGAGCAGTTCTTC
TRBV6-1	TRBD1	TRBJ1-5	many	CASKEGQGFQPQHF	TGTGCCAGCAAGGAGGGACAGGGCTTTCAGCCCCAGCATTTT
TRBV2	TRBD2	TRBJ2-7	NA	CASSVTSGRPYEQYF	TGTGCCAGCAGCGTAACTAGCGGGAGACCCTACGAGCAGTACTTC
TRBV4-2	NA	TRBJ1-1	few	CASSLAMDTEAFF	TGTGCCAGCAGCCTGGCAATGGACACTGAAGCTTTCTTT
TRBV7-9	NA	TRBJ2-1	many	CATGGVGGPHEQFF	TGTGCCACCGGTGGCGTCGGTGGGCCTCATGAGCAGTTCTTC
TRBV28	TRBD2	TRBJ2-3	few	CASRPVTSESTDTQYF	TGTGCCAGCAGGCCCGTGACTAGCGAGAGCACAGATACGCAGTATTTT
TRBV28	TRBD1	TRBJ1-3	many	CASSLSLGQSSGNTIYF	TGTGCCAGCAGTTTAAGTTTGGGACAGAGCTCTGGAAACACCATATATTTT
TRBV18	TRBD2	TRBJ2-1	few	CASSLVAGGNVDEQFF	TGTGCCAGCTCACTTGTAGCGGGAGGTAACGTTGATGAGCAGTTCTTC
TRBV7-2	TRBD2	TRBJ2-7	few	CASSNGLAVYEQYF	TGTGCCAGCAGCAATGGACTAGCGGTCTACGAGCAGTACTTC
TRBV30	TRBD1	TRBJ1-6	many	CAWTRQGVNSPLHF	TGTGCCTGGACCCGACAGGGGGTAAATTCACCCCTCCACTTT
TRBV19	NA	TRBJ2-1	NA	CASSRVRSEQFF	TGTGCCAGTAGTAGGGTAAGGAGTGAGCAGTTCTTC
TRBV6-1	TRBD2	TRBJ2-2	few	CASSGLAGGGSGELFF	TGTGCCAGCAGTGGGCTAGCGGGAGGGGGATCCGGGGAGCTGTTTTTT
TRBV15	TRBD1	TRBJ2-3	NA	CATSRVLRQGEDTQYF	TGTGCCACCAGCAGAGTTCTACGACAGGGCGAAGATACGCAGTATTTT
TRBV15	NA	TRBJ2-3	many	CATSYRDTGSDTQYF	TGTGCCACCAGCTACCGGGACACCGGTTCAGATACGCAGTATTTT
TRBV20-1	NA	TRBJ1-6	NA	CSARMPSYNSPLHF	TGCAGTGCTAGAATGCCCTCCTATAATTCACCCCTCCACTTT
TRBV25-1	NA	TRBJ1-2	many	CASSLDRRGYTF	TGTGCCAGCAGTCTGGACAGACGTGGCTACACCTTC
TRBV2	TRBD1	TRBJ1-2	many	CASSEGTGQGYTF	TGTGCCAGCAGTGAAGGGACAGGGCAAGGCTACACCTTC
TRBV2	NA	TRBJ2-5	NA	CASRLVGETQYF	TGTGCCAGCAGACTAGTGGGAGAGACCCAGTACTTC
TRBV20-1	NA	TRBJ2-3	NA	CSARDRRRSPTDTQYF	TGCAGTGCTAGAGATAGAAGGCGGAGCCCCACAGATACGCAGTATTTT
TRBV12-3/TRBV12-4	TRBD1	TRBJ1-2	NA	CASKSTGSEGLYGYTF	TGTGCCAGCAAATCGACAGGGAGTGAAGGCTTATATGGCTACACCTTC
TRBV9	NA	TRBJ1-6	few	CASSVATGNSPLHF	TGTGCCAGCAGCGTAGCAACGGGAAATTCACCCCTCCACTTT
TRBV12-3/TRBV12-4	NA	TRBJ2-5	many	CASSPTHNQETQYF	TGTGCCAGCAGCCCCACTCATAACCAAGAGACCCAGTACTTC
TRBV7-3	NA	TRBJ1-2	many	CASSPMPAYGYTF	TGTGCCAGCAGCCCTATGCCAGCATATGGCTACACCTTC
TRBV19	NA	TRBJ1-5	few	CASSPQTGNHQPQHF	TGTGCCAGTAGTCCGCAGACAGGCAACCATCAGCCCCAGCATTTT
TRBV28	TRBD1	TRBJ1-2	NA	CASSLGTGVGMSRGYTF	TGTGCCAGCAGTTTAGGGACAGGGGTTGGGATGAGCCGTGGCTACACCTTC
TRBV29-1	NA	TRBJ1-1	many	CSVGPGTEAFF	TGCAGCGTTGGCCCAGGCACCGAAGCTTTCTTT
TRBV28	NA	TRBJ2-5	few	CASSLRGERETQYF	TGTGCCAGCAGTTTGAGGGGGGAGAGGGAGACCCAGTACTTC
TRBV20-1	TRBD2	TRBJ2-1	few	CSANLGGTSYNEQFF	TGCAGTGCTAACCTCGGGGGGACGTCCTACAATGAGCAGTTCTTC
TRBV18	NA	TRBJ1-5	few	CASSRSGTGDQPQHF	TGTGCCAGCTCACGTTCCGGGACCGGGGATCAGCCCCAGCATTTT
TRBV6-5	NA	TRBJ2-2	NA	CASSYLQGTGELFF	TGTGCCAGCAGTTACTTGCAGGGCACCGGGGAGCTGTTTTTT
TRBV5-1	TRBD2	TRBJ2-5	NA	CASSLRPPTSGKQETQYF	TGCGCCAGCAGCTTGCGCCCCCCGACTAGCGGGAAACAAGAGACCCAGTACTTC
TRBV9	NA	TRBJ1-4	few	CASSVSATNEKLFF	TGTGCCAGCAGCGTTTCTGCAACTAATGAAAAACTGTTTTTT
TRBV6-9	TRBD1	TRBJ1-5	NA	CASSYPGTGNSWAQHF	TGTGCCAGCAGTTACCCCGGGACAGGGAACTCGTGGGCCCAGCATTTT
TRBV2	TRBD1	TRBJ2-7	many	CASSGTGGYEQYF	TGCGCCAGCAGTGGGACAGGGGGCTACGAGCAGTACTTC
TRBV3-1	NA	TRBJ1-2	few	CASSQDQGRQPTGYTF	TGTGCCAGCAGCCAAGATCAGGGGAGACAGCCGACGGGCTACACCTTC
TRBV19	NA	TRBJ1-5	NA	CASRFRESDQPQHF	TGTGCCAGTAGGTTCCGGGAAAGCGATCAGCCCCAGCATTTT
TRBV6-2/TRBV6-3	NA	TRBJ1-5	NA	CASSHSAGGSNQPQHF	TGTGCCAGCAGTCACAGCGCCGGGGGTAGCAATCAGCCCCAGCATTTT
TRBV2	NA	TRBJ1-1	many	CASSERLAEAFF	TGTGCCAGCAGTGAGCGTTTAGCGGAAGCTTTCTTT